This TCR beta chain was retrieved from a study of blood T cells in healthy people across ages. Primed by a sample-barcoded 5' primer and a J-beta primer mix, a second PCR proceeded for about 6 to 11 cycles. TCRdb reanalysed the 5' RACE reads using MiXCR and keeps one entry per CDR3 protein. The data hold around 800,000 distinct CDR3 sequences, with 25% to 30% observed a single time. In regard to this clonotype: Its antigen is unknown.

The V and J ends lost 4 bases and 0 bases respectively, with 15 bases between them. This CDR3 has 16 amino acids. Germline V gene data show CDR1 as SGHRS and CDR2 as YFSETQ. Each sample yielded at least 6 million isolated PBMCs. Findings and limits, study-wide: Unsorted PBMC material precluded a definitive naive versus antigen-experienced comparison.

These records were also assigned to another study, of T cells of mothers and their children. That investigation notes: Biologically related mothers and children overlapped slightly more than unrelated pairs, a non-significant difference.

Sequenced input: blood. The chain uses TRBV5-1 and TRBJ2-3, with D possibly being TRBD2 (6 bases). The receptor was isolated from a boy aged 5 to 17 in good health. The CDR3 loop reads CASSQGNSGSTDTQYF. The DNA for the CDR3 is TGCGCCAGCAGCCAGGGTAATAGCGGAAGCACAGATACGCAGTATTTT.